Here is one T cell receptor (beta chain) with its context. Antigen specificity is unknown. The sample originates from a study of OX40 agonist ivuxolimab in advanced cancers. General observations from the study: Several nonresponders also turned out to have low normalized T-cell clonal expansion. CD8+ T cells averaged more expanded clones than CD4+.

Blood draws occurred at baseline, cycle 4 day 1, and cycle 7 day 1. V lost 2 bases, J lost 2 bases, and 12 bases lay in between. CDR1 and CDR2 from the germline V gene are MNHEY and SVGAGI. The CDR3 loop spans 15 amino acids. Sequenced by immunoSEQ multiplex PCR; TCRdb stores in-frame clones only, minus some. The sample lists approximately 99,000 clones; roughly 90% were seen once. This specimen consisted of CD4+ or CD8+ T cells sorted from blood, obtained in a trial of the OX40 agonist ivuxolimab. The receptor's source is an adult with an advanced solid tumor such as melanoma, head and neck, liver or kidney cancer. V gene TRBV6-5 combines with J gene TRBJ1-1; unclear D gene. In DNA, the CDR3 is TGTGCCAGCAGTTACCAGGCAGGCTCAAACACTGAAGCTTTCTTT. It yields the protein CASSYQAGSNTEAFF.